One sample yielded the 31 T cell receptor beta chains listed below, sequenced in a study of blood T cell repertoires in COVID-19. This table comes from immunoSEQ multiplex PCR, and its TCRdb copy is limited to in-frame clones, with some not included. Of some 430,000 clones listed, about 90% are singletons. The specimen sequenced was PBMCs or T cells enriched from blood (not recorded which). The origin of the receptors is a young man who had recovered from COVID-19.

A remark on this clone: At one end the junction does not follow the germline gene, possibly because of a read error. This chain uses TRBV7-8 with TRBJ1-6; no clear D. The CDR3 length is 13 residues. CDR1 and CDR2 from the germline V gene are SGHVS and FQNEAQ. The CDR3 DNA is TGTGCCAGCAGCTTCAATGAGAATTTACCCCTCCACTTT. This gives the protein CASSFNENLPLHF.

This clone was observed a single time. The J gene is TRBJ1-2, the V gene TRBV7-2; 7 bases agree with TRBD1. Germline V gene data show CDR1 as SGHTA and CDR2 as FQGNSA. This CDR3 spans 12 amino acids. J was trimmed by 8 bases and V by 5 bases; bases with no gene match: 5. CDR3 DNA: TGTGCCAGCAGCCAGACAGGGTCCGGCTACACCTTC. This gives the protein CASSQTGSGYTF.

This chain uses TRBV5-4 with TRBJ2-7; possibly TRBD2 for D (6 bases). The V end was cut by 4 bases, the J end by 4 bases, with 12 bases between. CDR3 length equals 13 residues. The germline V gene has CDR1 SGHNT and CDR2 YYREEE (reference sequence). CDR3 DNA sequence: TGTGCCAGCAGCAGGGACTTGATATACGAGCAGTACTTC. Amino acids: CASSRDLIYEQYF.

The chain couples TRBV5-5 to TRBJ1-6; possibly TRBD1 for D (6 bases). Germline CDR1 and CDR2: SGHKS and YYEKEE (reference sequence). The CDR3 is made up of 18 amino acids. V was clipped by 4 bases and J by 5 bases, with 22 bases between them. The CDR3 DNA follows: TGTGCCAGCAGCGGGGGGGCGGCACATATTTCGAATAATTCACCCCTCCACTTT. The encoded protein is CASSGGAAHISNNSPLHF.

For the CDR3, the DNA is TGTGCCAGCTCATTGGGACAGGCGACGAACACTGAAGCTTTCTTT. It is translated as CASSLGQATNTEAFF. The chain is built from TRBV18 and TRBJ1-1; TRBD1 agrees at 8 bases. The CDR3 is 15 residues long. Germline V gene data show CDR1 as KGHSH and CDR2 as LQKENI. The J segment lost 1 base and the V segment lost 5 bases, leaving 6 bases of the junction unmatched.

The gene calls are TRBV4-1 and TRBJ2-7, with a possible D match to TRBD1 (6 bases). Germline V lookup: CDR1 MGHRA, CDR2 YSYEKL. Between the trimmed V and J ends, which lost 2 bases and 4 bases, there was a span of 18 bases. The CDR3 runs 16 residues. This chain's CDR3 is CASSQNDYRVRYEQYF. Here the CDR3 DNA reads TGCGCCAGCAGCCAAAATGATTACAGGGTTCGATACGAGCAGTACTTC.

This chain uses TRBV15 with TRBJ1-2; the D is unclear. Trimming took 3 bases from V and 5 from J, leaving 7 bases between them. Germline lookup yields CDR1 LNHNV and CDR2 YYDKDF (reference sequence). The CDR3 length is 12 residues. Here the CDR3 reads CATSSGEYGYTF. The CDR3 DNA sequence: TGTGCCACCAGCAGTGGAGAGTATGGCTACACCTTC.

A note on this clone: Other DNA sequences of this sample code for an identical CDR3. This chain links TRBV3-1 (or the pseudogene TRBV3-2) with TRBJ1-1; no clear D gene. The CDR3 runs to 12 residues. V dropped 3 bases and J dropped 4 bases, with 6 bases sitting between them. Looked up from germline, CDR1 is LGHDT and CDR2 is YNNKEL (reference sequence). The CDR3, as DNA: TGTGCCAGCAGCCACCGGGGCACTGAAGCTTTCTTT. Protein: CASSHRGTEAFF.

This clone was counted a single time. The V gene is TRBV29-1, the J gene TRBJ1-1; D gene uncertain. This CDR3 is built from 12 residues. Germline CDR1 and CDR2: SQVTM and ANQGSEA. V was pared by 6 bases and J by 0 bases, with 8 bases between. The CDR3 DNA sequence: TGCAGCGTGGCCCTGTTGAACACTGAAGCTTTCTTT. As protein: CSVALLNTEAFF.

CDR3 residues: CASKTIDREREAFF. The CDR3 DNA reads TGTGCCAGCAAAACCATCGACAGGGAAAGGGAAGCTTTCTTT. This chain uses TRBV28 with TRBJ1-1, with 7 bases that match TRBD1. The CDR3 has 14 amino acids. Trimming at V came to 7 bases and at J to 8 bases, leaving 13 bases not matched to a gene. The V gene's germline CDR1 is MDHEN and CDR2 SYDVKM.

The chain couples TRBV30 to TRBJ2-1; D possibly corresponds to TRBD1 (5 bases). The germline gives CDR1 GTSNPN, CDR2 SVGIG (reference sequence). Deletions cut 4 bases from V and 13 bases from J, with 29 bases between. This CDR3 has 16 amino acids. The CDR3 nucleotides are TGTGCCTGGACTAGGGCAGGGCCCACGTTGATCTCACGTCAGTTCTTC. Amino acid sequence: CAWTRAGPTLISRQFF.

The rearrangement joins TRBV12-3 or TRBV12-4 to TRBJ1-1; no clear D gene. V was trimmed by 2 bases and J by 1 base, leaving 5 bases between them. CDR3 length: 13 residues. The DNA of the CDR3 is TGTGCCAGCAGTTTAACAGAGAACACTGAAGCTTTCTTT. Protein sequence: CASSLTENTEAFF.

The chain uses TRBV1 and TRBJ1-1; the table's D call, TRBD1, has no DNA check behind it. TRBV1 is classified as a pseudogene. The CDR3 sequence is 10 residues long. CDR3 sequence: CTPNRAEAFF. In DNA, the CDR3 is TGCACCCCAAACAGGGCTGAAGCTTTCTTT.

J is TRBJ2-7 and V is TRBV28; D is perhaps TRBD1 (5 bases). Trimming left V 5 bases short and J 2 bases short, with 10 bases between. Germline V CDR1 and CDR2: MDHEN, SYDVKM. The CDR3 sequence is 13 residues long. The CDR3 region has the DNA TGTGCCAGCAGTGTCGGACATACCTACGAGCAGTACTTC. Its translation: CASSVGHTYEQYF.

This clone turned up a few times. DNA for the CDR3: TGTGCCAGCATCCGAACACAGGGCATCGCTGAAGCTTTCTTT. Its protein product is CASIRTQGIAEAFF. The chain carries TRBV6-5 and TRBJ1-1; weak D call: TRBD1 (6 bases). Germline V gene sequence: CDR1 MNHEY, CDR2 SVGAGI. The CDR3 extends over 14 amino acids. The V end lost 7 bases, the J end lost 6 bases, and 18 bases lay between the germline ends.

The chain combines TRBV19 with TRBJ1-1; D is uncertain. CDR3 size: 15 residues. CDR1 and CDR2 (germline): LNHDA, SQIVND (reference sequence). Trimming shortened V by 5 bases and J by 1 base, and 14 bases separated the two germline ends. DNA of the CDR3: TGTGCCAGTAGTTACCCCCCTCGAGGGAACACTGAAGCTTTCTTT. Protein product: CASSYPPRGNTEAFF.

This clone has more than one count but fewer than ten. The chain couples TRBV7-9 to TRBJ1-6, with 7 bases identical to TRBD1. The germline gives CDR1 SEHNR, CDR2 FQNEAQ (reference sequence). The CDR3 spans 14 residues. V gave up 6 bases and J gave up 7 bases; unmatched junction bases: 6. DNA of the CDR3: TGTGCCAGCAGGGAGACAGGGCGAAATTCACCCCTCCACTTT. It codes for CASRETGRNSPLHF.

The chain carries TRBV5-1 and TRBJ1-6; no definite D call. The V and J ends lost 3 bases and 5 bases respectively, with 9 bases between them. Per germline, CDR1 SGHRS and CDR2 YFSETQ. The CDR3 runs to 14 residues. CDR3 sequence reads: CASSYDYNNSPLHF. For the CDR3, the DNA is TGCGCCAGCAGCTACGATTACAATAATTCACCCCTCCACTTT.

Here the CDR3 DNA reads TGTGCCAGCAGTGCGCTACAGGGCGCCTCTAACTATGGCTACACCTTC. Encoded protein: CASSALQGASNYGYTF. The chain is built from TRBV2 and TRBJ1-2; weak D call: TRBD1 (6 bases). This CDR3 region has 16 residues. The ends were cut back, 4 bases at V and 0 bases at J, with 15 bases in the middle. In germline, CDR1 is SNHLY, CDR2 FYNNEI.

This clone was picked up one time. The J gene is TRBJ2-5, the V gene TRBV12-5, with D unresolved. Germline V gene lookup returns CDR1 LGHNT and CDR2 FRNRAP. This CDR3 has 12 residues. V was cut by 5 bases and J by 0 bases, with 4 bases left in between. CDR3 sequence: CASGPDQETQYF. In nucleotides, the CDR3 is TGTGCTAGTGGTCCAGACCAAGAGACCCAGTACTTC.

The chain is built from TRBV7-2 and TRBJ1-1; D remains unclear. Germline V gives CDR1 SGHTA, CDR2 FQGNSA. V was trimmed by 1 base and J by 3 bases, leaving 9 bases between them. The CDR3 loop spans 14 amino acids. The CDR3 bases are TGTGCCAGCAGCTTAGAACCGGGGTACACTGAAGCTTTCTTT. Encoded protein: CASSLEPGYTEAFF.

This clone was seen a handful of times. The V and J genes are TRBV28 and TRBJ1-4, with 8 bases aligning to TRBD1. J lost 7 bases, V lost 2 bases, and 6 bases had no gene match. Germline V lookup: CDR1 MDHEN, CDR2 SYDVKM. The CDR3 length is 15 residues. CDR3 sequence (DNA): TGTGCCAGCAGTTTAGTACAGGGGGAGGGTGAAAAACTGTTTTTT. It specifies CASSLVQGEGEKLFF.

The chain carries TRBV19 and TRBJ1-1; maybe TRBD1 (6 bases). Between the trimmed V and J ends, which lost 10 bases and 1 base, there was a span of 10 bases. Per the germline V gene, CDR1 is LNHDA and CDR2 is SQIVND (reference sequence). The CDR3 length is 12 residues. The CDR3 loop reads CATSTGNTEAFF. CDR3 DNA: TGTGCCACCTCGACAGGGAACACTGAAGCTTTCTTT.

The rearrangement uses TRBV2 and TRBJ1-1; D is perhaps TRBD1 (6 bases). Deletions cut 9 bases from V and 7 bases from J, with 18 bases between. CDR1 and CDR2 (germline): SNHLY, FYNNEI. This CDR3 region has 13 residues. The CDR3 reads CASRGGWESEAFF. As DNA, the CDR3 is TGTGCCAGTCGAGGGGGTTGGGAAAGTGAAGCTTTCTTT. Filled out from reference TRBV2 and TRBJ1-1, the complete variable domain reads EPEVTQTPSHQVTQMGQEVILRCVPISNHLYFYWYRQILGQKVEFLVSFYNNEISEKSEIFDDQFSVERPDGSNFTLKIRSTKLEDSAMYFCASRGGWESEAFFGQGTRLTVV.

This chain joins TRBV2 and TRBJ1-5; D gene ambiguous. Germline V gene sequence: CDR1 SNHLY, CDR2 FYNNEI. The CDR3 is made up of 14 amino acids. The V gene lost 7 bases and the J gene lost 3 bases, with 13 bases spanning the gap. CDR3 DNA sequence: TGTGCCAGCAACCCCGGAGGGATCAATCAGCCCCAGCATTTT. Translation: CASNPGGINQPQHF.

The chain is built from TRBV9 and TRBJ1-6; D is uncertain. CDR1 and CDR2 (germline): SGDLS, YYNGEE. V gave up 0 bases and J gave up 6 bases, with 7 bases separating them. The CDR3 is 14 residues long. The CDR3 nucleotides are TGTGCCAGCAGCGTAGTGGAGTTTAATTCACCCCTCCACTTT. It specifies CASSVVEFNSPLHF.

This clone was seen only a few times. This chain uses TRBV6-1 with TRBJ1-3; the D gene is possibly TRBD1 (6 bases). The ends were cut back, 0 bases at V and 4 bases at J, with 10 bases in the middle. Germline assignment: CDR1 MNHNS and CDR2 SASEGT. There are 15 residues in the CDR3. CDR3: CASSEAGGTGNTIYF. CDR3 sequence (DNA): TGTGCCAGCAGTGAAGCAGGGGGAACGGGAAACACCATATATTTT.

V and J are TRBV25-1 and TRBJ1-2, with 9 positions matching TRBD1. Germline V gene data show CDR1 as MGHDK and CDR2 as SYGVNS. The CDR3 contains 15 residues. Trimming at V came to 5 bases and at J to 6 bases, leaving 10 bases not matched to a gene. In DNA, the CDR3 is TGTGCCAGCAGTCGGGGACAGGGTTCGTACGATGGCTACACCTTC. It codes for CASSRGQGSYDGYTF.

CDR3 sequence reads: CASSLGGQGFTEAFF. The CDR3, as DNA: TGTGCCAGCAGTTTAGGGGGACAGGGGTTCACTGAAGCTTTCTTT. This chain links TRBV27 with TRBJ1-1; 10 bases agree with TRBD1. V was pared by 2 bases and J by 4 bases, with 4 bases of the junction left unmatched. Germline V gives CDR1 MNHEY, CDR2 SMNVEV (reference sequence). CDR3 length equals 15 residues.

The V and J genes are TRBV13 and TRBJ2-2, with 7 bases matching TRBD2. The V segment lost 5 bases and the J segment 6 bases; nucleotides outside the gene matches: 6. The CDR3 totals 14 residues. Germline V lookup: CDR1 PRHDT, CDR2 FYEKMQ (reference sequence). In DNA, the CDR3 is TGTGCCAGCAGCCACGAGGGAGGGCCCGGGGAGCTGTTTTTT. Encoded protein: CASSHEGGPGELFF.

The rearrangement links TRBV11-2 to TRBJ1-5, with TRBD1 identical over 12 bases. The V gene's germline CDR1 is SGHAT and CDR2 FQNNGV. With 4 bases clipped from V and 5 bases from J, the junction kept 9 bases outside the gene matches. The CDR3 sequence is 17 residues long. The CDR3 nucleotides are TGTGCCAGCAGCTCCGGGACAGGGGGCCTGGCGGATCAGCCCCAGCATTTT. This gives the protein CASSSGTGGLADQPQHF.